Listed below are T cell receptor beta chains from one sample, sequenced in a study of control samples from healthy donors and cancer patients. TCRdb's copy holds only in-frame clones and misses some; the assay was immunoSEQ multiplex PCR. This table holds around 180,000 clones, 80% to 90% found once. Specimen: blood. The receptor set was obtained from a woman aged 25 to 39 in good health. The CDR3 runs from the conserved cysteine through the conserved F or W. The D gene is left open where the match is weak. Size tells how often a clone was seen (once, few, many) or the class of an expanded clone, and some rows leave it out.

CDR3aa	CDR3nt	d_gene	v_gene	j_gene	abundance
CASSSPGGGNTIYF	TGTGCCAGCAGTTCTCCAGGGGGTGGAAACACCATATATTTT	TRBD1	TRBV6-5	TRBJ1-3	-
CASSSLGGRDF	TGTGCCAGCAGTTCCCTAGGGGGCAGGGATTTT	TRBD1	TRBV28	TRBJ1-3	-
CASSVSTPPGPNNEQFF	TGTGCCAGCAGCGTTAGTACCCCCCCGGGTCCCAACAATGAGCAGTTCTTC	-	TRBV9	TRBJ2-1	-
CAISDVQGANQPQHF	TGTGCCATCAGTGACGTACAGGGCGCCAATCAGCCCCAGCATTTT	-	TRBV10-3	TRBJ1-5	-
CASRGPGGQETQYF	TGTGCCAGCAGGGGTCCGGGAGGCCAAGAGACCCAGTACTTC	-	TRBV19	TRBJ2-5	few
CASSFQGLSNQPQHF	TGTGCCAGCAGTTTCCAGGGATTGAGCAATCAGCCCCAGCATTTT	-	TRBV27	TRBJ1-5	-
CASSSHRNTEAFF	TGTGCCAGCAGTTCCCACAGGAACACTGAAGCTTTCTTT	-	TRBV2	TRBJ1-1	-
CASSPTSHATLNEQFF	TGTGCCAGCAGCCCGACTAGCCACGCCACCCTGAATGAGCAGTTCTTC	TRBD2	TRBV27	TRBJ2-1	-
CASSPGGRDTQYF	TGTGCCAGCAGTCCTGGTGGGAGGGATACGCAGTATTTT	-	TRBV28	TRBJ2-3	-
CASSSRGFGETQYF	TGTGCCAGCAGTAGCAGGGGATTCGGGGAGACCCAGTACTTC	-	TRBV27	TRBJ2-5	-
CASSLEIGSSYNEQFF	TGTGCCAGCAGCTTAGAAATCGGGAGCTCTTACAATGAGCAGTTCTTC	-	TRBV11-2	TRBJ2-1	-
CASSPGQGGYTGELFF	TGTGCCAGCAGCCCTGGGCAGGGGGGTTACACCGGGGAGCTGTTTTTT	-	TRBV5-6	TRBJ2-2	-
CASKRNRNEKLFF	TGTGCCAGCAAACGGAATAGGAATGAAAAACTGTTTTTT	-	TRBV6-5	TRBJ1-4	-
CASSQDHSTDTQYF	TGCGCCAGCAGCCAAGATCACAGCACAGATACGCAGTATTTT	-	TRBV4-1	TRBJ2-3	-
CASSPVLDMSTDTQYF	TGTGCCAGCAGCCCGGTGTTGGACATGAGCACAGATACGCAGTATTTT	-	TRBV7-9	TRBJ2-3	-
CASSLGGGGGQPQHF	TGTGCCAGCAGTTTAGGTGGAGGGGGCGGGCAGCCCCAGCATTTT	TRBD1	TRBV2	TRBJ1-5	few
CASRPGPYGYTF	TGTGCCAGCAGGCCGGGACCCTATGGCTACACCTTC	-	TRBV28	TRBJ1-2	-
CASKIIGNTIYF	TGTGCCAGCAAGATCATTGGAAACACCATATATTTT	-	TRBV2	TRBJ1-3	-
CASSYPPGLGTEAFF	TGTGCCAGCAGTTATCCGCCGGGGCTGGGCACTGAAGCTTTCTTT	-	TRBV6-6	TRBJ1-1	-
CASSSGNTIYF	TGTGCCAGCAGCTCGGGAAACACCATATATTTT	-	TRBV12-3/TRBV12-4	TRBJ1-3	-
CASRDRAYEQYF	TGTGCCAGCAGGGACCGGGCGTACGAGCAGTACTTC	-	TRBV7-8	TRBJ2-7	once
CASSRLNTDTQYF	TGTGCCAGTAGCAGACTTAACACAGATACGCAGTATTTT	-	TRBV19	TRBJ2-3	-
CASSIPGRAYEQFF	TGTGCCAGTAGTATCCCGGGTAGGGCATATGAGCAGTTCTTC	-	TRBV19	TRBJ2-1	-
CASSLVVGPAETQYF	TGTGCCAGCAGCTTAGTTGTGGGCCCGGCTGAGACCCAGTACTTC	-	TRBV11-2	TRBJ2-5	-
CASSLDGSLWPQHF	TGTGCCAGCAGTTTAGACGGATCGCTGTGGCCCCAGCATTTT	-	TRBV27	TRBJ1-5	-
CASSFGYLAGEDVEAFF	TGTGCCAGCAGCTTTGGGTACCTCGCGGGGGAGGATGTTGAAGCTTTCTTT	-	TRBV11-2	TRBJ1-1	-
CASSVRRQGAYGYTF	TGTGCCAGCAGCGTACGGAGACAGGGAGCCTATGGCTACACCTTC	TRBD1	TRBV9	TRBJ1-2	-
CASSIPFDRNTEAFF	TGTGCCAGTAGTATTCCCTTCGACAGGAACACTGAAGCTTTCTTT	-	TRBV19	TRBJ1-1	-
CASSWGTTGFGAEAFF	TGCGCCAGCAGCTGGGGGACGACAGGGTTTGGGGCTGAAGCTTTCTTT	TRBD1	TRBV5-1	TRBJ1-1	-
CASSSQGAENEKLFF	TGTGCCAGCAGCTCGCAGGGGGCCGAAAATGAAAAACTGTTTTTT	TRBD1	TRBV7-2	TRBJ1-4	once
CASRVEGGFNYGYTF	TGTGCCAGCAGAGTCGAAGGAGGGTTTAACTATGGCTACACCTTC	-	TRBV2	TRBJ1-2	-
CATSRGLTGELFF	TGTGCCACCAGCAGAGGGCTGACCGGGGAGCTGTTTTTT	-	TRBV15	TRBJ2-2	-
CATSDPQAGEETQYF	TGTGCCACCAGTGACCCCCAAGCAGGGGAAGAGACCCAGTACTTC	-	TRBV24-1	TRBJ2-5	-
CASSFDRGRAGTEAFF	TGCGCCAGCAGCTTCGACAGGGGGCGTGCGGGCACTGAAGCTTTCTTT	TRBD1	TRBV5-1	TRBJ1-1	-
CASSWDGLAGNIQYF	TGTGCCAGCAGTTGGGACGGACTAGCGGGAAACATTCAGTACTTC	TRBD2	TRBV6-5	TRBJ2-4	-
CSASLQGGGYTF	TGCAGTGCTAGTCTACAGGGGGGTGGCTACACCTTC	TRBD1	TRBV20-1	TRBJ1-2	-
CASSSPTSGIADTQYF	TGTGCCAGCAGTTCCCCGACTAGCGGGATAGCAGATACGCAGTATTTT	TRBD2	TRBV28	TRBJ2-3	once
CASSPTLYGGMTYEQYF	TGTGCCAGCTCACCTACTCTCTATGGGGGGATGACCTACGAGCAGTACTTC	-	TRBV18	TRBJ2-7	-
CASSLGGQGSYSGNTIYF	TGCGCCAGCAGCTTGGGTGGTCAGGGGTCCTACTCTGGAAACACCATATATTTT	-	TRBV5-1	TRBJ1-3	-
CASSLSVPGPGSEKLFF	TGTGCCAGCAGTTTATCTGTGCCGGGTCCGGGCAGTGAAAAACTGTTTTTT	-	TRBV27	TRBJ1-4	-
CASSSGLAGVSDTQYF	TGCGCCAGCAGCTCCGGACTAGCGGGAGTGTCAGATACGCAGTATTTT	TRBD2	TRBV5-1	TRBJ2-3	-
CASSLGQSPGNSPLHF	TGTGCCAGCAGCCTGGGACAATCTCCCGGGAATTCACCCCTCCACTTT	-	TRBV13	TRBJ1-6	-
CASSHGQGADETQYF	TGTGCCAGCAGCCACGGACAGGGGGCAGATGAGACCCAGTACTTC	TRBD1	TRBV4-2	TRBJ2-5	-
CASSLSPSGSNEQFF	TGTGCCAGCAGCTTATCCCCTAGCGGGAGCAATGAGCAGTTCTTC	TRBD2	TRBV7-2	TRBJ2-1	-
CASRQGAGNTIYF	TGTGCCAGCCGACAGGGGGCTGGAAACACCATATATTTT	TRBD1	TRBV28	TRBJ1-3	-
CASSLNTYQPQHF	TGTGCCAGCAGTTTAAACACCTATCAGCCCCAGCATTTT	-	TRBV27	TRBJ1-5	-
CARTRVEGVRNTEAFF	TGCGCCAGAACTCGCGTAGAGGGGGTAAGGAACACTGAAGCTTTCTTT	-	TRBV23-1	TRBJ1-1	-
CASSYGLAGKSYEQYF	TGTGCCAGCAGTTACGGGCTAGCGGGTAAATCCTACGAGCAGTACTTC	TRBD2	TRBV6-2/TRBV6-3	TRBJ2-7	-